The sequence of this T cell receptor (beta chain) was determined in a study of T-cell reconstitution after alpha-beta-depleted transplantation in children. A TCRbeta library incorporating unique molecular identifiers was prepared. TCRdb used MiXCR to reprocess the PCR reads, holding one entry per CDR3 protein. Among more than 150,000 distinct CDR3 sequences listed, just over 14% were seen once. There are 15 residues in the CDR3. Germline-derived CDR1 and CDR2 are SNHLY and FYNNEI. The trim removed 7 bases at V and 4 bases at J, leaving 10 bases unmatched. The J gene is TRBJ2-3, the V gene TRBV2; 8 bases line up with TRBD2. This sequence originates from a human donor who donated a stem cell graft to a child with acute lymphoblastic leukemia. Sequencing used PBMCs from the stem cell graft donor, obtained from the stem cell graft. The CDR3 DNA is TGTGCCAGCAATTCGGATAGCGGGATTTCAGATACGCAGTATTTT. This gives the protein CASNSDSGISDTQYF.